This T cell receptor (beta chain) was sequenced in a study of chemoradiotherapy in HPV16-positive cancers. Study-level background: Candidate HPV-specific T-cell clones and common TCR motifs came from functional assays in a couple of HPV16-positive patients.

Some clones are missing from TCRdb's copy, which holds only in-frame ones; the method was immunoSEQ multiplex PCR. The sample has some 5,000 clones; roughly nine tenths are singletons. In germline, CDR1 is MDHEN, CDR2 SYDVKM. The CDR3 is 15 amino acids. V shed 5 bases and J shed 0 bases, with 13 bases lying between them. Regarding this clone: Its antigen is not identified.

Repertoires were sampled repeatedly during chemoradiotherapy. Study-wide results and caveats: The functional HPV-specific definition rests on just a couple of HPV16-positive patients.

The source of this sequence is a human donor with HPV-associated anogenital cancer. The chain combines TRBV28 with TRBJ1-2; no clear D gene. Sequencing was performed on blood, taken from a patient who underwent chemoradiotherapy. CDR3 sequence (DNA): TGTGCCAGCAGTATCCGGTCCGCGACTAACTATGGCTACACCTTC. Translated, it gives CASSIRSATNYGYTF.